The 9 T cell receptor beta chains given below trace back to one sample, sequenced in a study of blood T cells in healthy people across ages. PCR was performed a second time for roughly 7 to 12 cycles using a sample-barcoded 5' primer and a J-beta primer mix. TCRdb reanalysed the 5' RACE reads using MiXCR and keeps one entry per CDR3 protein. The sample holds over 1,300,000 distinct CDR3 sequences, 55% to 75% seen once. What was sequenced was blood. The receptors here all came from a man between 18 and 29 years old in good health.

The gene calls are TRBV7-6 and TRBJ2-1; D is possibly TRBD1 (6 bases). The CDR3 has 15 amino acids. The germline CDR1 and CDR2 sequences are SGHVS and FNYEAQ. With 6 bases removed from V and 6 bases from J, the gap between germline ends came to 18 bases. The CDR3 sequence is CASRPEAGAGNEQFF. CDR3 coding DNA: TGTGCCAGCAGACCGGAGGCAGGGGCGGGCAATGAGCAGTTCTTC.

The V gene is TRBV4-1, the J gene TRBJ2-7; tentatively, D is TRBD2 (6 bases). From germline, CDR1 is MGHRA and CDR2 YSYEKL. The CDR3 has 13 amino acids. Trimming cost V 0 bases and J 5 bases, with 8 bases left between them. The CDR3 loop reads CASSQETSNEQYF. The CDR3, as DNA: TGCGCCAGCAGCCAAGAAACTAGCAACGAGCAGTACTTC.

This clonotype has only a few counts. CDR3: CSAREGGSGANVLTF. The DNA of the CDR3 is TGCAGTGCTAGAGAAGGGGGATCCGGGGCCAACGTCCTGACTTTC. V usage is TRBV20-1 and J usage is TRBJ2-6, with D possibly TRBD1 on 6 matching bases. CDR3 length: 15 residues. Looked up from germline, CDR1 is DFQATT and CDR2 is SNEGSKA (reference sequence). Trimming pared 0 bases from V and 4 bases from J, leaving 10 bases between.

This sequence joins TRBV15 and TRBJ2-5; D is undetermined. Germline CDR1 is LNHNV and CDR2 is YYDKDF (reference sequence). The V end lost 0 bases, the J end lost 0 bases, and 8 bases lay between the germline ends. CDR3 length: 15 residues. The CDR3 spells CATSRDIGDQETQYF. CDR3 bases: TGTGCCACCAGCAGAGATATTGGAGACCAAGAGACCCAGTACTTC.

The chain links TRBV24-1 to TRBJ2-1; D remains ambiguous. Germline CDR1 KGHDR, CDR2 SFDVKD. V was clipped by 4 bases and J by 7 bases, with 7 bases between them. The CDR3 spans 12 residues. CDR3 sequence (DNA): TGTGCCACCAGTGAGACCGGGAATGAGCAGTTCTTC. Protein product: CATSETGNEQFF.

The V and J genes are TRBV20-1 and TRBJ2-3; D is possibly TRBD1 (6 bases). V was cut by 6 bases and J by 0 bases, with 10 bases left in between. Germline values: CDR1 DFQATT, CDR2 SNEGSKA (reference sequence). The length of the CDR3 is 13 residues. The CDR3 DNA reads TGCAGTGCCGCTCAGGGGAGCACAGATACGCAGTATTTT. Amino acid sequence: CSAAQGSTDTQYF.

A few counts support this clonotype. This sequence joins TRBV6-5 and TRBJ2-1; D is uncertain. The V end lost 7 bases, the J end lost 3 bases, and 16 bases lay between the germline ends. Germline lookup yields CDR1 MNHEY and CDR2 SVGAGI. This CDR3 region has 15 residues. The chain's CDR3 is CASTRPPWGYNEQFF. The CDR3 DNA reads TGTGCCAGCACCAGACCGCCCTGGGGCTACAATGAGCAGTTCTTC.

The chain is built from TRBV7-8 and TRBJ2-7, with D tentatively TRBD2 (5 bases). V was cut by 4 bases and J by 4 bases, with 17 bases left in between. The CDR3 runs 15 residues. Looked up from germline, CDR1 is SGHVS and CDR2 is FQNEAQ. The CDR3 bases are TGTGCCAGCAGCTCCAGTGGACTTAATCTATACGAGCAGTACTTC. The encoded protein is CASSSSGLNLYEQYF. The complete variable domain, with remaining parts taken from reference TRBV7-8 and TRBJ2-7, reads GAGVSQSPRYKVAKRGQDVALRCDPISGHVSLFWYQQALGQGPEFLTYFQNEAQLDKSGLPSDRFFAERPEGSVSTLKIQRTQQEDSAVYLCASSSSGLNLYEQYFGPGTRLTVT.

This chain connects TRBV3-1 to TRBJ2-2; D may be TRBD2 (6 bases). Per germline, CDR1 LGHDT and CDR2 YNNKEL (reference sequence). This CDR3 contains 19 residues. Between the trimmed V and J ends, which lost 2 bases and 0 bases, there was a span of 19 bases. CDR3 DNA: TGTGCCAGCAGCCAAACTAGCCTGGGAGTCAGAGCGAACACCGGGGAGCTGTTTTTT. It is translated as CASSQTSLGVRANTGELFF.